The 24 T cell receptor beta chains below all came from one sample that was sequenced in a study of a mutant IDH1 vaccine in newly diagnosed glioma. These receptors have no known antigen. TCRdb's copy holds only in-frame clones and misses some; the assay was immunoSEQ multiplex PCR. The sample lists 26,000 or so clones; 75% to 90% were seen once. Specified time point: week 35, safety follow-up. Topical imiquimod accompanied each vaccine dose, which consisted of 300 ug of mutant IDH1 20-mer peptide. Material: PBMCs, obtained from a glioma patient whose treatment included an IDH1 peptide vaccine. These receptors originate from a man between 25 and 39 years old with glioma.

The chain couples TRBV25-1 to TRBJ2-3, with TRBD2 as a possible D gene (5 bases). V lost 2 bases, J lost 0 bases, and 12 bases lay in between. Germline loops: CDR1 MGHDK, CDR2 SYGVNS. The CDR3 totals 16 residues. In DNA form, the CDR3 reads TGTGCCAGCAGTGAAGTGACTGGAGGTAGCACAGATACGCAGTATTTT. It codes for CASSEVTGGSTDTQYF.

The chain has TRBV10-3 and TRBJ2-5, with 12 bases matching TRBD2. V dropped 6 bases and J dropped 1; count of bases not matched to a gene: 12. The length of the CDR3 is 18 residues. The germline V gene has CDR1 ENHRY and CDR2 SYGVKD. CDR3 region: CAISLGLAGSLLQETQYF. The CDR3 DNA follows: TGTGCCATCAGCCTGGGACTAGCGGGTAGTTTACTCCAAGAGACCCAGTACTTC.

The chain couples TRBV6-6 to TRBJ2-1; the D is unclear. CDR1 and CDR2 (germline): MNHNY, SVGAGI (reference sequence). This CDR3 is built from 14 residues. Trimming took off 6 bases at V and 3 bases at J, with 12 bases between the two ends. CDR3 bases: TGTGCCAGCAGGGAATCCACGGTCTACAATGAGCAGTTCTTC. Translating it yields CASRESTVYNEQFF.

V gene TRBV2 combines with J gene TRBJ1-6; 10 bases align to TRBD1. Germline values: CDR1 SNHLY, CDR2 FYNNEI. V shed 6 bases and J 6 bases; nucleotides not matched to a gene: 2. CDR3 length: 14 amino acids. The CDR3 protein is CASRDRGRNSPLHF. The CDR3 bases are TGTGCCAGCAGAGACAGGGGGCGTAATTCACCCCTCCACTTT. Supplemented by reference TRBV2 and TRBJ1-6, the full variable domain reads EPEVTQTPSHQVTQMGQEVILRCVPISNHLYFYWYRQILGQKVEFLVSFYNNEISEKSEIFDDQFSVERPDGSNFTLKIRSTKLEDSAMYFCASRDRGRNSPLHFGNGTRLTVT.

This clone has more than one count but fewer than ten. The rearrangement joins TRBV4-3 to TRBJ2-6; possible D gene TRBD1, 8 bases. The CDR3 loop spans 17 amino acids. The germline CDR1 and CDR2 sequences are LGHNA and YSLEER. Trimming removed 4 bases from V and 0 bases from J, with 13 bases in between. The CDR3 reads CASSPGGGGSGANVLTF. The CDR3 DNA reads TGCGCCAGCAGCCCAGGGGGCGGGGGCTCTGGGGCCAACGTCCTGACTTTC.

Here the CDR3 reads CASSQDIGQGTYGYTF. DNA of the CDR3: TGCGCCAGCAGCCAAGATATAGGACAGGGGACCTATGGCTACACCTTC. The V call is TRBV4-3, the J call TRBJ1-2; 9 nucleotides align to TRBD1. The CDR3 is 16 amino acids. V gave up 0 bases and J gave up 4 bases; unmatched junction bases: 6. Germline lookup yields CDR1 LGHNA and CDR2 YSLEER.

V gene TRBV2 combines with J gene TRBJ1-2; D is perhaps TRBD1 (5 bases). Per the germline V gene, CDR1 is SNHLY and CDR2 is FYNNEI. V lost 8 bases and J lost 10, with 17 bases in between. The CDR3 consists of 12 residues. In DNA, the CDR3 is TGTGCCAGCCTGGGGCGCTCGGGACTCTACACCTTC. Translated, it gives CASLGRSGLYTF.

The rearrangement uses TRBV5-4 and TRBJ2-5; 9 bases line up with TRBD2. CDR3 size: 14 residues. In germline, CDR1 is SGHNT, CDR2 YYREEE (reference sequence). V lost 0 bases, J lost 5 bases, and 2 bases stayed unmatched. CDR3 sequence: CASSLGLAVETQYF. As DNA, the CDR3 is TGTGCCAGCAGCTTGGGACTAGCGGTCGAGACCCAGTACTTC.

This chain uses TRBV11-1 with TRBJ2-1, with a tentative D call TRBD2 (6 bases). Between the trimmed V and J ends, which lost 5 bases and 9 bases, there was a span of 8 bases. The CDR3 covers 11 residues. Germline V lookup: CDR1 SGHAT, CDR2 FQDESV (reference sequence). As DNA, the CDR3 is TGTGCCAGCAGCCGGCGGGGTGAGCAGTTCTTC. Amino acid sequence: CASSRRGEQFF. Variable domain in full (rest from reference TRBV11-1 and TRBJ2-1): EAEVAQSPRYKITEKSQAVAFWCDPISGHATLYWYRQILGQGPELLVQFQDESVVDDSQLPKDRFSAERLKGVDSTLKIQPAELGDSAMYLCASSRRGEQFFGPGTRLTVL.

The V gene is TRBV6-1, the J gene TRBJ1-2, with 9 bases that match TRBD1. The V gene's germline CDR1 is MNHNS and CDR2 SASEGT. The CDR3 spans 14 residues. The V and J ends lost 6 bases and 4 bases, in that order; junction bases with no gene match: 6. The CDR3 DNA follows: TGTGCCAGCAGCGCGGGACAGGGACTCTATGGCTACACCTTC. It translates to CASSAGQGLYGYTF.

This clone occurred once. The chain joins TRBV7-9 to TRBJ1-2, with 8 bases fitting TRBD1. This CDR3 spans 13 amino acids. The V gene's germline CDR1 is SEHNR and CDR2 FQNEAQ (reference sequence). The V gene end was trimmed by 5 bases and the J gene end by 4 bases; junction bases not matched to a gene: 3. CDR3 nucleotides: TGTGCCAGCAGCGGACAGGGCGGCTATGGCTACACCTTC. Translating gives CASSGQGGYGYTF.

This clone came up a few times. This chain connects TRBV5-6 to TRBJ2-1; 7 positions agree with TRBD1. The V gene's germline CDR1 is SGHDT and CDR2 YYEEEE. Unmatched junction bases numbered 9, after V lost 4 bases and J lost 2 bases. The CDR3 length is 16 residues. Here the CDR3 reads CASSTRDSGTYNEQFF. The CDR3 coding sequence is TGTGCCAGCAGCACCCGGGACAGTGGTACCTACAATGAGCAGTTCTTC.

This clone was counted only a few times. The chain joins TRBV5-1 to TRBJ1-4; no reliable D call. Trimming removed 5 bases from V and 7 bases from J, with 15 bases in between. The CDR3 is 14 residues long. Germline V gene lookup returns CDR1 SGHRS and CDR2 YFSETQ. CDR3 in DNA: TGCGCCAGCAGTTACGAGGCCCGGAGTGAAAAACTGTTTTTT. This translates into CASSYEARSEKLFF.

CDR3 residues: CASSNRDREDTQYF. CDR3 sequence (DNA): TGTGCCAGCAGCAATCGGGACAGGGAAGATACGCAGTATTTT. The chain combines TRBV7-3 with TRBJ2-3; 9 bases line up with TRBD1. The CDR3 is made up of 14 amino acids. Germline loops: CDR1 SGHTA, CDR2 FQGTGA. Germline trimming cut 5 bases from V and 5 bases from J; bases unmatched to any gene: 5.

In its sample, this clone is medium-sized. The chain has TRBV27 and TRBJ2-7, with a weak D call TRBD1 (5 bases). Germline V gene data show CDR1 as MNHEY and CDR2 as SMNVEV (reference sequence). This CDR3 region has 13 residues. V was cut by 6 bases and J by 7 bases, with 16 bases left in between. This CDR3 reads CASSSVGVREQYF. The CDR3 DNA sequence: TGTGCCAGCAGCTCCGTAGGGGTTAGGGAGCAGTACTTC.

This chain joins TRBV11-2 and TRBJ1-2; the D gene is possibly TRBD1 (5 bases). Trimming shortened V by 1 base and J by 7 bases, and 7 bases separated the two germline ends. The CDR3 extends over 12 amino acids. Per germline, CDR1 SGHAT and CDR2 FQNNGV. The CDR3 DNA reads TGTGCCAGCAGCTTAGGGGGACGTGGCTACACCTTC. Amino acid sequence: CASSLGGRGYTF.

This clone is a singleton in its sample. The rearrangement uses TRBV2 and TRBJ1-3; D is ambiguous. Germline-derived CDR1 and CDR2 are SNHLY and FYNNEI. The CDR3 is 13 residues long. With 4 bases removed from V and 1 base from J, the gap between germline ends came to 5 bases. CDR3 coding DNA: TGTGCCAGCAGTGGACATTCTGGAAACACCATATATTTT. Amino acids: CASSGHSGNTIYF.

The CDR3 coding sequence is TGTGCCATCAGTGAAATGGGAGAGGACGAGCAGTACTTC. It translates to CAISEMGEDEQYF. The chain joins TRBV10-3 to TRBJ2-7; D may be TRBD2 (5 bases). The CDR3 totals 13 residues. CDR1 ENHRY and CDR2 SYGVKD come from the germline V gene. Trimming removed 3 bases from V and 5 bases from J, with 11 bases in between.

This chain connects TRBV2 to TRBJ2-5; no definite D call. The CDR3 covers 14 residues. The V end was cut by 4 bases, the J end by 4 bases, with 13 bases between. Per germline, CDR1 SNHLY and CDR2 FYNNEI. The CDR3 region is CASSADGAGETQYF. The CDR3 DNA is TGTGCCAGCAGTGCCGACGGCGCCGGAGAGACCCAGTACTTC.

V and J are TRBV9 and TRBJ2-1, with 13 bases matching TRBD2. V was clipped by 2 bases and J by 4 bases; unmatched bases: 3. CDR1 and CDR2 from the germline V gene are SGDLS and YYNGEE. CDR3 length: 16 residues. DNA of the CDR3: TGTGCCAGCAGCGTTACTAGCGGGGGGGGTTACAATGAGCAGTTCTTC. Translating gives CASSVTSGGGYNEQFF.

This clone has only one observation. The chain recombines TRBV30 with TRBJ2-2; D is uncertain. The CDR3 extends over 13 amino acids. V was cut by 4 bases and J by 6 bases, with 12 bases left in between. Germline assignment: CDR1 GTSNPN and CDR2 SVGIG (reference sequence). DNA of the CDR3: TGTGCCTGGATTTTGGATTCCCCCGGGGAGCTGTTTTTT. Translated, it gives CAWILDSPGELFF.

The rearrangement uses TRBV28 and TRBJ2-7; no firm D call. In germline, CDR1 is MDHEN, CDR2 SYDVKM. Trimming cost V 7 bases and J 0 bases, with 10 bases left between them. There are 13 residues in the CDR3. CDR3: CASITESSYEQYF. CDR3 coding DNA: TGTGCCAGCATCACGGAGAGCTCCTACGAGCAGTACTTC.

The chain employs TRBV5-8 and TRBJ1-5, with TRBD1 matching over 7 bases. V was pared by 4 bases and J by 3 bases, with 7 bases of the junction left unmatched. This CDR3 has 15 amino acids. CDR1 is SGHTS and CDR2 is YDEGEE in the germline V gene. CDR3 amino acids: CASSGDRAFNQPQHF. In nucleotides, the CDR3 is TGTGCCAGCAGCGGCGACAGGGCATTCAATCAGCCCCAGCATTTT.

The chain couples TRBV7-2 to TRBJ2-6; perhaps TRBD2 as D (6 bases). In germline, CDR1 is SGHTA, CDR2 FQGNSA. This CDR3 contains 17 residues. V lost 5 bases, J lost 4 bases, and 18 bases lay in between. This CDR3 is CASSHKNAGPGANVLTF. For the CDR3, the DNA is TGTGCCAGCAGCCACAAGAATGCGGGGCCCGGGGCCAACGTCCTGACTTTC.